This entry is about one T cell receptor beta chain. The V gene's germline CDR1 is SNHLY and CDR2 FYNNEI. The germline V and J ends were trimmed by 9 bases and 2 bases, with 13 bases remaining between them. The CDR3 extends over 13 amino acids. This sample stems from a study of T-cell memory formation after mild COVID-19. On the study more broadly: Clusters of TCRs were largely donor specific.

Each CDR3 protein gets one entry after TCRdb re-called the 5' RACE reads with MiXCR. The table lists roughly 300,000 distinct CDR3 sequences, around 15% of them singletons. The sequence derives from a man aged 18-30 years who had mild COVID-19 (a few samples of this study predate the infection). Cell type and time point are not known. The chain combines TRBV2 with TRBJ1-1; D not resolved. The source material was PBMCs or a T cell subset sorted from them (not recorded which). CDR3 amino acids: CASRWAGNTEAFF. The CDR3 DNA is TGTGCCAGTCGGTGGGCGGGTAACACTGAAGCTTTCTTT.